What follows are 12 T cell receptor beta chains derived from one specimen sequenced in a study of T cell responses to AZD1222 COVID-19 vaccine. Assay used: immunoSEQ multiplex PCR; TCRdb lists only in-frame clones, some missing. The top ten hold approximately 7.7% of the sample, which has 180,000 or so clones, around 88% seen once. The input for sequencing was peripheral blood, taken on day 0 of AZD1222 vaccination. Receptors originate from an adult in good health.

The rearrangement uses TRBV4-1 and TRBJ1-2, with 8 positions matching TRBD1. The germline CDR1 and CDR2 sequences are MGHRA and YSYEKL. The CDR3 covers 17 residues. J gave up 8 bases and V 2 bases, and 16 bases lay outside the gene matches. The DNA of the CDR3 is TGCGCCAGCAGCCAAATATACGAGACAGGGGATCGTAGGGGCTACACCTTC. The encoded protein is CASSQIYETGDRRGYTF.

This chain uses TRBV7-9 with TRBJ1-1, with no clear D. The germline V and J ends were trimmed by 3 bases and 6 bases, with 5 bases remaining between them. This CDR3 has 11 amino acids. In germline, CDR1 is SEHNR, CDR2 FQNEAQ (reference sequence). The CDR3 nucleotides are TGTGCCAGCAGCTTTCCAGCTGAAGCTTTCTTT. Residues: CASSFPAEAFF. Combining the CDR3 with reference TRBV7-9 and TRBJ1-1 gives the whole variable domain DTGVSQNPRHKITKRGQNVTFRCDPISEHNRLYWYRQTLGQGPEFLTYFQNEAQLEKSRLLSDRFSAERPKGSFSTLEIQRTEQGDSAMYLCASSFPAEAFFGQGTRLTVV.

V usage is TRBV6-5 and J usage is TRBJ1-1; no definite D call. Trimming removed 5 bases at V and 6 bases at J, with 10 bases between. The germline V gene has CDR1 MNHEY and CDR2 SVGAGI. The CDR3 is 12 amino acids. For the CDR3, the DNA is TGTGCCAGCAGTAGACACGGATCTGAAGCTTTCTTT. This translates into CASSRHGSEAFF.

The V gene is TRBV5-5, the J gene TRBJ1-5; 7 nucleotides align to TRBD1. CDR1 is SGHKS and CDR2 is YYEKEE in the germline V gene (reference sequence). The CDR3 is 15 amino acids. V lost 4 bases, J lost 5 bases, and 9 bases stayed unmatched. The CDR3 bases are TGTGCCAGCAGCATGCTGGACAGGAGGGATCAGCCCCAGCATTTT. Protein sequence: CASSMLDRRDQPQHF.

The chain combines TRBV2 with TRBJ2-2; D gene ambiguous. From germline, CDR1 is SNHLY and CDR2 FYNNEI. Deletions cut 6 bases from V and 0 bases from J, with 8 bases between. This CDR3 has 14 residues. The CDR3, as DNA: TGTGCCAGCAGCCCCGAGACGAACACCGGGGAGCTGTTTTTT. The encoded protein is CASSPETNTGELFF.

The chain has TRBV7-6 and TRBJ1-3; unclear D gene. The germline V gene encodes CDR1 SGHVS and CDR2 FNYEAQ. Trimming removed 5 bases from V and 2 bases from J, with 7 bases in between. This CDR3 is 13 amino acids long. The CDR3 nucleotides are TGTGCCAGCAGCCCGAGCGCTGGAAACACCATATATTTT. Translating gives CASSPSAGNTIYF.

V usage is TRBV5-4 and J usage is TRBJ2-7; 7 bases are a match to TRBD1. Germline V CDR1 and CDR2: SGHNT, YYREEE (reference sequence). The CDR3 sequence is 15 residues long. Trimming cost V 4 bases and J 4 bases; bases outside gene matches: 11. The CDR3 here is CASSPGTATYYEQYF. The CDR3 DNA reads TGTGCCAGCAGCCCCGGGACAGCGACTTATTACGAGCAGTACTTC.

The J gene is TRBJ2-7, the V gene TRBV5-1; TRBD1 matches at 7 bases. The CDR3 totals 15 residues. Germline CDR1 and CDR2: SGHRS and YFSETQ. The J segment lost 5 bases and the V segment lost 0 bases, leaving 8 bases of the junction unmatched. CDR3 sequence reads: CASSLGMTGRNEQYF. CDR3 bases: TGCGCCAGCAGCTTGGGGATGACAGGGCGCAACGAGCAGTACTTC. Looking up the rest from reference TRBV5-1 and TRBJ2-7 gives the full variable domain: KAGVTQTPRYLIKTRGQQVTLSCSPISGHRSVSWYQQTPGQGLQFLFEYFSETQRNKGNFPGRFSGRQFSNSRSEMNVSTLELGDSALYLCASSLGMTGRNEQYFGPGTRLTVT.

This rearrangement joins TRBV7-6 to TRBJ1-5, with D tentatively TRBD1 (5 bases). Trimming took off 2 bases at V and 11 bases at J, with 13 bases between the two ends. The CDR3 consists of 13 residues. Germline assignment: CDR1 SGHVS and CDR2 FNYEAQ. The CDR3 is CASSLIGDQAQHF. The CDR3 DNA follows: TGTGCCAGCAGCTTAATCGGGGACCAGGCCCAGCATTTT.

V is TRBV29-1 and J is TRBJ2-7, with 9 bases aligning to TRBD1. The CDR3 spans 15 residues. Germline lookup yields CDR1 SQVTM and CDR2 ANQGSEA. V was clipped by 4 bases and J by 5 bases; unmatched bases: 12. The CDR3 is CSVGKSGTGSNEQYF. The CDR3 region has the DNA TGCAGCGTTGGAAAATCCGGGACAGGGTCCAACGAGCAGTACTTC.

For the CDR3, the DNA is TGCGCCAGCAGCCCCTCGTTAGGGGAAAAACTGTTTTTT. This sequence encodes CASSPSLGEKLFF. The chain carries TRBV5-1 and TRBJ1-4; no definite D call. The CDR3 has 13 residues. V gave up 4 bases and J gave up 8 bases, with 12 bases separating them. CDR1 is SGHRS, CDR2 YFSETQ, per germline.

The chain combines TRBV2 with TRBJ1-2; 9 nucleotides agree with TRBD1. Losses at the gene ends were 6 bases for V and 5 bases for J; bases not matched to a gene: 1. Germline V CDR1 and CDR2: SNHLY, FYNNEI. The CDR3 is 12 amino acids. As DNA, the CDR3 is TGTGCCAGCAGGGGACAGGGATATGGCTACACCTTC. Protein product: CASRGQGYGYTF.